Listed below are T cell receptor beta chains from one sample, sequenced in a study of cytomegalovirus exposure and HLA in healthy donors. Produced via immunoSEQ multiplex PCR; TCRdb's table is partial and in-frame only. Among more than 110,000 clones, about four fifths were seen once, and the ten largest hold over 2.5%. The sequenced sample was PBMCs. Receptor source: a male donor in good health and CMV-seronegative. CDR3s include the opening cysteine and the closing phenylalanine or tryptophan. The D gene is left open where the match is weak. Rows may omit the clone size; those that give it use once, few, many or a size class.

>NA|TRBJ2-7|TRBV5-6|NA
TGTGCCAGCAGCTTAGGGGGTAGCTCCTACGAGCAGTACTTC
CASSLGGSSYEQYF
>NA|TRBJ2-2|TRBV5-4|few
TGTGCCAGCACCACCGGCACCGGGGAGCTGTTTTTT
CASTTGTGELFF
>TRBD1|TRBJ2-7|TRBV11-2|NA
TGTGCCAGCAGCTTAGAGGGACAGGGGACCGACGAGCAGTACTTC
CASSLEGQGTDEQYF
>NA|TRBJ2-4|TRBV18|NA
TGTGCCAGCTCACCGGGCAGTCCAAACATTCAGTACTTC
CASSPGSPNIQYF
>NA|TRBJ2-2|TRBV25-1|few
TGTGCCAGCAGTGAGTGGTTAGCGAACACCGGGGAGCTGTTTTTT
CASSEWLANTGELFF
>TRBD1|TRBJ2-7|TRBV27|once
TGTGCCAGCAGTCGGGACAGGGATTACGAGCAGTACTTC
CASSRDRDYEQYF
>TRBD1|TRBJ1-1|TRBV7-2|NA
TGTGCCAGCAGCCTGGACAGGGTAACTTTAAGGAACACTGAAGCTTTCTTT
CASSLDRVTLRNTEAFF
>NA|TRBJ1-1|TRBV7-2|few
TGTGCCAGCCGAACAGGGTTGAGCACTGAAGCTTTCTTT
CASRTGLSTEAFF
>TRBD2|TRBJ2-1|TRBV6-1|NA
TGTGCCAGCAGGTATAGCGGGGGTTCTCGCAATGAGCAGTTCTTC
CASRYSGGSRNEQFF
>TRBD2|TRBJ2-1|TRBV5-1|few
TGCGCCAGCAGCTTGGTTTCGGGACTAGCGGGAATATACAATGAGCAGTTCTTC
CASSLVSGLAGIYNEQFF
>TRBD2|TRBJ2-4|TRBV29-1|NA
TGCAGCGTCGTCCCCGGGACTAGCGGGAGTGCCGCCAAAAACATTCAGTACTTC
CSVVPGTSGSAAKNIQYF
>NA|TRBJ1-1|TRBV5-1|once
TGCGCCAGCAGCCTCTCGGGACTCCAGAACACTGAAGCTTTCTTT
CASSLSGLQNTEAFF
>NA|TRBJ1-1|TRBV19|few
TGTGCCAGTAGTGGGGGGGGCGCGGGTACTGAAGCTTTCTTT
CASSGGGAGTEAFF
>NA|TRBJ1-2|TRBV18|few
TGTGCCAGCTCACCACCGTACGGGAACTATGGCTACACCTTC
CASSPPYGNYGYTF
>TRBD1|TRBJ1-5|TRBV5-1|few
TGCGCCAGCAGCCCTCGTGGACAGGGTCCCAATCAGCCCCAGCATTTT
CASSPRGQGPNQPQHF
>NA|TRBJ1-1|TRBV11-2|NA
TGTGCCAGCAGCTGGGCGGGGGTAATGAACACTGAAGCTTTCTTT
CASSWAGVMNTEAFF
>NA|TRBJ2-2|TRBV7-3|NA
TGTGCCAGCAGCCCCAGTGGAGGGCCCGTAACCGGGGAGCTGTTTTTT
CASSPSGGPVTGELFF
>TRBD1|TRBJ1-4|TRBV6-6|NA
TGTGCCAGCAGTTACTCGGCAGGGACAGGGTTTTTT
CASSYSAGTGFF